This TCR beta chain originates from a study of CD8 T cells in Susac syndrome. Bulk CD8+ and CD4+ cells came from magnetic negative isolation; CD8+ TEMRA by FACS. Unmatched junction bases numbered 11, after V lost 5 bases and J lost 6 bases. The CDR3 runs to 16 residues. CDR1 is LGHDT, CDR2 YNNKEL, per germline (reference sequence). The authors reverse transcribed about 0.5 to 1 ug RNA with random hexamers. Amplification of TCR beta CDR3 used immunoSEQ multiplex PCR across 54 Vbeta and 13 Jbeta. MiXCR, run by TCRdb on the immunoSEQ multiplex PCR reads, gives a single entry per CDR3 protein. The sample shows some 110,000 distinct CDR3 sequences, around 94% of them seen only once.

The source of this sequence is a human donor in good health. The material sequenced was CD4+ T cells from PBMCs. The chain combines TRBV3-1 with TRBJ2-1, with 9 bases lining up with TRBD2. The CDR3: CASSDRGGRDFNEQFF. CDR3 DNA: TGTGCCAGCAGCGACCGGGGCGGGAGGGACTTCAATGAGCAGTTCTTC.